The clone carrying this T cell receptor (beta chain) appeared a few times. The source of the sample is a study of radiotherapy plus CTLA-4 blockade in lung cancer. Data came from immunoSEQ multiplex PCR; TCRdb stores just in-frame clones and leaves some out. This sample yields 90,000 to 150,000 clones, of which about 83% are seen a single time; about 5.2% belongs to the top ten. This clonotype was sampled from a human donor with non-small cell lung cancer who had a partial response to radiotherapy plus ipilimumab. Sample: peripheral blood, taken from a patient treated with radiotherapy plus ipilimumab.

CDR3 DNA: TGTGCCAGCAGTGAAGGGGTAGCGGGGGTCCTCTACGAGCAGTACTTC. Translation gives CASSEGVAGVLYEQYF. V is TRBV6-1 and J is TRBJ2-7; 9 bases match TRBD2. The CDR3 sequence is 16 residues long. Per the germline V gene, CDR1 is MNHNS and CDR2 is SASEGT. V lost 1 base to trimming and J lost 3 bases; unmatched junction nucleotides: 7.